Listed below are T cell receptor beta chains from one sample, sequenced in a study of blood T cell repertoires in COVID-19. Generated by immunoSEQ multiplex PCR, the TCRdb table keeps only in-frame clones and is missing some. The sample comprises fewer than 350,000 clones, about 89% of which are singletons, and around 4.4% rests with the top ten. Material for sequencing was peripheral blood. The receptors were gathered from a man aged 40-49 years with acute or convalescent COVID-19. Each CDR3 is given with its conserved first and last residue. A D gene is named only where the DNA matches it firmly. Size is stated for part of the rows, as once, few or many counts, or as a class when the clone is expanded.

V: TRBV25-1
D: NA
size: NA
J: TRBJ1-3
DNA: TGTGCCAGCAGTGTCTCCGCTGGAAACACCATATATTTT
CDR3: CASSVSAGNTIYF

V: TRBV4-1
D: NA
size: NA
J: TRBJ2-3
DNA: TGCGCCAGCAGCCACACGACGACAGAATCGTCCACAGATACGCAGTATTTT
CDR3: CASSHTTTESSTDTQYF

V: TRBV7-3
D: NA
size: NA
J: TRBJ2-3
DNA: TGTGCCAGCAGCTTCGGGACTGGACCAGATACGCAGTATTTT
CDR3: CASSFGTGPDTQYF

V: TRBV7-3
D: TRBD2
size: once
J: TRBJ2-2
DNA: TGTGCCAGCAGCTTAAATCGAGCGGGACCCAACACCGGGGAGCTGTTTTTT
CDR3: CASSLNRAGPNTGELFF

V: TRBV30
D: NA
size: NA
J: TRBJ1-2
DNA: TGTGCCTGGAGATTACAGGGCTCTGGGGATGGCTACACCTTC
CDR3: CAWRLQGSGDGYTF

V: TRBV13
D: NA
size: NA
J: TRBJ2-1
DNA: TGTGCCAGCAGCTTAGGCTACGGGGGGCTGGGTGAGCAGTTCTTC
CDR3: CASSLGYGGLGEQFF

V: TRBV27
D: NA
size: once
J: TRBJ1-5
DNA: TGTGCCAGCGCTGACAGGTCAAGCAATCAGCCCCAGCATTTT
CDR3: CASADRSSNQPQHF

V: TRBV19
D: TRBD1
size: NA
J: TRBJ1-2
DNA: TGTGCCAGTAGCCTCGGACAGGGGGAGAACTATGGCTACACCTTC
CDR3: CASSLGQGENYGYTF

V: TRBV9
D: NA
size: NA
J: TRBJ1-4
DNA: TGTGCCAGCAGCGTAGGGGTTGGAGATGGGAATGAAAAACTGTTTTTT
CDR3: CASSVGVGDGNEKLFF

V: TRBV6-5
D: NA
size: NA
J: TRBJ1-2
DNA: TGTGCCAGCAGTTACTCGATGACAGAGACTAACTATGGCTACACCTTC
CDR3: CASSYSMTETNYGYTF

V: TRBV7-3
D: NA
size: NA
J: TRBJ1-2
DNA: TGTGCCAGCAGCTTAAACGGTCGTGGCTACACCTTC
CDR3: CASSLNGRGYTF

V: TRBV19
D: NA
size: NA
J: TRBJ1-1
DNA: TGTGCCAGTAGTAATGGCAGGGGAGACACTGAAGCTTTCTTT
CDR3: CASSNGRGDTEAFF

V: TRBV28
D: NA
size: few
J: TRBJ1-1
DNA: TGTGCCAGCAGTTTATGGAACAGGGAGATTGAAGCTTTCTTT
CDR3: CASSLWNREIEAFF

V: TRBV6-6
D: NA
size: NA
J: TRBJ2-7
DNA: TGTGCCAGCAGGGTTACGGGTGAGCAGTACTTC
CDR3: CASRVTGEQYF

V: TRBV19
D: TRBD1
size: NA
J: TRBJ1-1
DNA: TGTGCCAGTAGTATAGGGAAACAGGGGAAAGCTTTCTTT
CDR3: CASSIGKQGKAFF

V: TRBV7-9
D: TRBD1
size: NA
J: TRBJ2-7
DNA: TGTGCCAGCAGCTTACAGGGGGCGTACTCCTACGAGCAGTACTTC
CDR3: CASSLQGAYSYEQYF

V: TRBV5-1
D: NA
size: NA
J: TRBJ2-7
DNA: TGCGCCAGCAGCTTCGCCGGACAAAACCACGAGCAGTACTTC
CDR3: CASSFAGQNHEQYF

V: TRBV2
D: TRBD2
size: NA
J: TRBJ2-1
DNA: TGTGCCAGCAGTGCCTTGGGAGCGGGACGGAGGAATGAGCAGTTCTTC
CDR3: CASSALGAGRRNEQFF

V: TRBV27
D: NA
size: NA
J: TRBJ1-2
DNA: TGTGCCAGCAGTCCGACAGCGTGGCGTGGCTACACCTTC
CDR3: CASSPTAWRGYTF

V: TRBV30
D: NA
size: NA
J: TRBJ1-2
DNA: TGTGCCTGGAGTGTAAAGGCGGTGTATGGCTACACCTTC
CDR3: CAWSVKAVYGYTF

V: TRBV6-5
D: TRBD2
size: NA
J: TRBJ2-1
DNA: TGTGCCAGCAGTTACTCCCTAGCGGGGGGCAGGGAGCAGTTCTTC
CDR3: CASSYSLAGGREQFF

V: TRBV10-3
D: NA
size: NA
J: TRBJ2-3
DNA: TGTGCCATCAGTGAACCACAGGGAGGGTCGCGCACAGATACGCAGTATTTT
CDR3: CAISEPQGGSRTDTQYF

V: TRBV12-5
D: TRBD2
size: NA
J: TRBJ2-1
DNA: TGTGCTAGTGGTTTGACTAGCGGGGGGCACAGAGCTGAGCAGTTCTTC
CDR3: CASGLTSGGHRAEQFF

V: TRBV20-1
D: NA
size: NA
J: TRBJ2-1
DNA: TGCAGTGCCCACCAGGGTGATGAGCAGTTCTTC
CDR3: CSAHQGDEQFF

V: TRBV7-9
D: NA
size: NA
J: TRBJ1-1
DNA: TGTGCCAGCAGCTTAGATGTGGGAGGGGGCACTGAAGCTTTCTTT
CDR3: CASSLDVGGGTEAFF

V: TRBV10-3
D: NA
size: NA
J: TRBJ2-7
DNA: TGTGCCATCAGCGCTACTAGCTCCTACGAGCAGTACTTC
CDR3: CAISATSSYEQYF

V: TRBV11-2
D: NA
size: NA
J: TRBJ2-1
DNA: TGTGCCAGCAGCTTAGCCTGGGCAAACAATGAGCAGTTCTTC
CDR3: CASSLAWANNEQFF

V: TRBV2
D: TRBD1
size: NA
J: TRBJ1-4
DNA: TGTGCCAGCAGGGTGGGGACAGGGGATGAAAAACTGTTTTTT
CDR3: CASRVGTGDEKLFF

V: TRBV19
D: NA
size: NA
J: TRBJ1-5
DNA: TGTGCCAGTAGTATGCCCTATAGCAATCAGCCCCAGCATTTT
CDR3: CASSMPYSNQPQHF

V: TRBV24-1
D: TRBD1
size: NA
J: TRBJ1-2
DNA: TGTGCCACCAGTGAGCCTCCTGGTCCGGGACAGGGGTGGCATGGCTACACCTTC
CDR3: CATSEPPGPGQGWHGYTF

V: TRBV2
D: NA
size: few
J: TRBJ2-3
DNA: TGTGCCAGCAGTGAATCATTGAACGGGCAGTATTTT
CDR3: CASSESLNGQYF

V: TRBV12-5
D: NA
size: NA
J: TRBJ2-1
DNA: TGTGCTAGTGGCTATCGCCTGAATGAGCAGTTCTTC
CDR3: CASGYRLNEQFF

V: TRBV5-1
D: TRBD1
size: few
J: TRBJ2-2
DNA: TGCGCCAGCAGCCCCACCGACAGGGGGGCCACCGGGGAGCTGTTTTTT
CDR3: CASSPTDRGATGELFF

V: TRBV6-2/TRBV6-3
D: TRBD1
size: NA
J: TRBJ2-3
DNA: TGTGCCAGCAGCAACCGGGACAGGGTAGGAAATACGCAGTATTTT
CDR3: CASSNRDRVGNTQYF

V: TRBV6-5
D: NA
size: NA
J: TRBJ2-7
DNA: TGTGCCAGCCGGAACCCGGACGGGGACGAGCAGTACTTC
CDR3: CASRNPDGDEQYF

V: TRBV19
D: TRBD1
size: NA
J: TRBJ1-4
DNA: TGTGCCAGTAGGGGCAGGGGGCTTGAAAAACTGTTTTTT
CDR3: CASRGRGLEKLFF

V: TRBV6-6
D: TRBD1
size: NA
J: TRBJ2-7
DNA: TGTGCCAGCAGCAGGACAGGGGATTCCTACGAGCAGTACTTC
CDR3: CASSRTGDSYEQYF

V: TRBV19
D: NA
size: once
J: TRBJ1-3
DNA: TGTGCCAGTGGACCAGTACTAGGATCTGGAAACACCATATATTTT
CDR3: CASGPVLGSGNTIYF

V: TRBV7-8
D: TRBD2
size: NA
J: TRBJ2-4
DNA: TGTGCCAGCAGCTCGATCCAGACTAGCGGCTTGGCCAAAAACATTCAGTACTTC
CDR3: CASSSIQTSGLAKNIQYF

V: TRBV28
D: NA
size: NA
J: TRBJ1-4
DNA: TGTGCCAGCAGTCCCCGGAGGGCAGGGAGTGTAGAAAAACTGTTTTTT
CDR3: CASSPRRAGSVEKLFF

V: TRBV6-5
D: TRBD2
size: NA
J: TRBJ2-2
DNA: TGTGCCAGCAGGACTAGCGGGGCCGGGGAGCTGTTTTTT
CDR3: CASRTSGAGELFF

V: TRBV18
D: NA
size: NA
J: TRBJ1-1
DNA: TGTGCCAGCTCACCTTTAAAGGAGACTGAAGCTTTCTTT
CDR3: CASSPLKETEAFF

V: TRBV9
D: NA
size: NA
J: TRBJ2-7
DNA: TGTGCCAGCAGCACCCGACAGGTTGGAGACGAGCAGTACTTC
CDR3: CASSTRQVGDEQYF

V: TRBV6-5
D: TRBD1
size: NA
J: TRBJ1-2
DNA: TGTGCCAGCAAGAAGACAGGGCGAGGCTATGGCTACACCTTC
CDR3: CASKKTGRGYGYTF

V: TRBV3-1/TRBV3-2
D: NA
size: NA
J: TRBJ2-3
DNA: TGTGCCAGCAGCCCCGAGGGCACAGTTCGGGCGTGGGATACGCAGTATTTT
CDR3: CASSPEGTVRAWDTQYF